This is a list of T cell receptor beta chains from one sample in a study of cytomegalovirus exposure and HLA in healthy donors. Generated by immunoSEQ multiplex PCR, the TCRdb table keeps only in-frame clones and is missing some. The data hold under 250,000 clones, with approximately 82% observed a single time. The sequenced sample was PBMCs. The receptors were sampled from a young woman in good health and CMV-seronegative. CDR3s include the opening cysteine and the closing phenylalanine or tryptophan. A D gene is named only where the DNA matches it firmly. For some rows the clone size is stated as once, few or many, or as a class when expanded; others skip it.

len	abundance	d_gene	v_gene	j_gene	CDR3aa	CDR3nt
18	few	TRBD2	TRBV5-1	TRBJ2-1	CASSLDPRTSGVYNEQFF	TGCGCCAGCAGCTTGGACCCCAGGACTAGCGGAGTCTACAATGAGCAGTTCTTC
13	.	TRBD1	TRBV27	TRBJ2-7	CASSHDRDYEQYF	TGTGCCAGCAGTCACGACAGGGACTACGAGCAGTACTTC
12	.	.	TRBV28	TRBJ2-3	CASRPSAYTQYF	TGTGCCAGCAGGCCTAGCGCCTATACGCAGTATTTT
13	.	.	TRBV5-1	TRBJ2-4	CASSSLAKNIQYF	TGCGCCAGCAGCTCGTTAGCCAAAAACATTCAGTACTTC
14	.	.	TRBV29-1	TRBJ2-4	CSVEGSARADIQYF	TGCAGCGTTGAGGGTTCGGCCAGGGCAGACATTCAGTACTTC
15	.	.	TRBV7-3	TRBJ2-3	CASSLTGGSTDTQYF	TGTGCCAGCAGCTTAACGGGGGGTAGCACAGATACGCAGTATTTT
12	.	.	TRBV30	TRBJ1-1	CAWSVWVTEAFF	TGTGCCTGGAGTGTCTGGGTCACTGAAGCTTTCTTT
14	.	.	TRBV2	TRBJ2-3	CASLPGLGPDTQYF	TGTGCCAGCCTCCCGGGACTCGGGCCGGATACGCAGTATTTT
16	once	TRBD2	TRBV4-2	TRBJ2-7	CASSQENSGRAYEQYF	TGTGCCAGCAGCCAAGAGAACAGCGGGAGGGCCTACGAGCAGTACTTC
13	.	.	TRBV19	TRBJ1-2	CASQGAPSYGYTF	TGTGCCAGTCAAGGGGCTCCGTCCTATGGCTACACCTTC
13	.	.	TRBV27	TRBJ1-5	CASSLSPNQPQHF	TGTGCCAGCAGTTTGTCTCCCAATCAGCCCCAGCATTTT
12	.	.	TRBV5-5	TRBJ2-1	CASSSDVDEQFF	TGTGCCAGCAGCTCGGACGTCGATGAGCAGTTCTTC
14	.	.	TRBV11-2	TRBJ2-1	CASTRAGWGNEQFF	TGTGCCAGTACGAGGGCAGGCTGGGGGAATGAGCAGTTCTTC
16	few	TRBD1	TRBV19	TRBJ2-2	CASSIFGGQLIRELFF	TGTGCCAGTAGTATCTTTGGGGGACAGCTCATCAGGGAGCTGTTTTTT
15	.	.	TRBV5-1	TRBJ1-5	CASLNPEASNQPQHF	TGCGCCAGCTTAAATCCCGAGGCGAGCAATCAGCCCCAGCATTTT
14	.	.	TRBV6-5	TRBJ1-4	CASSSPGSSRKLFF	TGTGCCAGCAGTTCCCCCGGCTCCAGCAGAAAACTGTTTTTT
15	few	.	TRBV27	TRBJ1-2	CASSLSIVPFYGYTF	TGTGCCAGCAGTTTATCGATTGTGCCCTTCTATGGCTACACCTTC
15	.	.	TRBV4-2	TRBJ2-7	CASSQVSGTPYEQYF	TGTGCCAGCAGCCAAGTCTCGGGGACCCCCTACGAGCAGTACTTC
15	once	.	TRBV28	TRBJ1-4	CASSYGGTTNEKLFF	TGTGCCAGCAGTTATGGGGGCACAACTAATGAAAAACTGTTTTTT
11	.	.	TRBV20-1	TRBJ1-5	CSAERVQPQHF	TGCAGTGCTGAGAGGGTTCAGCCCCAGCATTTT
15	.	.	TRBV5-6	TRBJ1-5	CASSLGGDSNQPQHF	TGTGCCAGCAGCTTGGGCGGGGATAGCAATCAGCCCCAGCATTTT
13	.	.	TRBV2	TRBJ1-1	CASSRTGNTEAFF	TGTGCCAGCAGTCGGACGGGGAACACTGAAGCTTTCTTT
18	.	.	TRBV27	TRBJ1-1	CASSSVGRGVGSGTEAFF	TGTGCCAGCAGTTCCGTGGGCAGGGGTGTCGGGAGCGGCACTGAAGCTTTCTTT
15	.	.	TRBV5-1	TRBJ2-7	CASSLSNDQFYEQYF	TGCGCCAGCAGCTTGTCTAACGACCAATTCTACGAGCAGTACTTC
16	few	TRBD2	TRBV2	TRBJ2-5	CASSGLVAGGQETQYF	TGTGCCAGCAGTGGTTTGGTAGCGGGGGGCCAAGAGACCCAGTACTTC
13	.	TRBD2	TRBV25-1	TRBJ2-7	CATSPGGLYEQYF	TGTGCCACCTCCCCGGGAGGTCTCTACGAGCAGTACTTC
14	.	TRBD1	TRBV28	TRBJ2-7	CASSRQGASYEQYF	TGTGCCAGCAGTCGACAGGGGGCCTCCTACGAGCAGTACTTC
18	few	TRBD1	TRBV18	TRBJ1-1	CASSPRVPGQGGGTEAFF	TGTGCCAGCTCACCACGGGTCCCGGGACAGGGGGGAGGCACTGAAGCTTTCTTT
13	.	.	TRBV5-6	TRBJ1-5	CASSYNSNQPQHF	TGTGCCAGCAGTTATAATAGCAATCAGCCCCAGCATTTT
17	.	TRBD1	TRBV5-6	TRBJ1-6	CASSQGTGGNYNSPLHF	TGTGCCAGCAGCCAGGGGACAGGGGGAAACTATAATTCACCCCTCCACTTT
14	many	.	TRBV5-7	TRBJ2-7	CASSILRRSYEQYF	TGTGCCAGCAGCATCCTGAGACGGAGCTACGAGCAGTACTTC
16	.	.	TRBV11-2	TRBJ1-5	CASSSTDSSSNQPQHF	TGTGCCAGCAGCTCCACAGACAGTAGCAGCAATCAGCCCCAGCATTTT
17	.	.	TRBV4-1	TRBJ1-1	CASSQEGIIRGGTEAFF	TGCGCCAGCAGCCAAGAAGGTATCATCAGGGGTGGGACTGAAGCTTTCTTT
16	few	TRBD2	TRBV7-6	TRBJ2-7	CASSVGLAGGFYEQYF	TGTGCCAGCAGCGTTGGACTAGCGGGGGGTTTCTACGAGCAGTACTTC
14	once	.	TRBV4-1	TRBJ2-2	CASSQDPSTWELFF	TGCGCCAGCAGCCAAGATCCCTCCACCTGGGAGCTGTTTTTT
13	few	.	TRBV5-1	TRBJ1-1	CASSLGLGTEAFF	TGCGCCAGCAGCCTGGGTTTGGGGACTGAAGCTTTCTTT
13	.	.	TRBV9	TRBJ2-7	CASSPRGDGEQYF	TGTGCCAGCAGCCCAAGAGGGGATGGCGAGCAGTACTTC
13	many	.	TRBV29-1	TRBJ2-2	CSVELVNTGELFF	TGCAGCGTTGAACTAGTCAACACCGGGGAGCTGTTTTTT
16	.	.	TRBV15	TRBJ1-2	CATSRVGSRGLYGYTF	TGTGCCACCAGCAGAGTAGGCTCACGCGGTCTCTATGGCTACACCTTC
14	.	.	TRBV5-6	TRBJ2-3	CASSLGGVADTQYF	TGTGCCAGCAGCTTAGGGGGGGTGGCAGATACGCAGTATTTT
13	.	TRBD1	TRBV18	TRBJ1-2	CASSLQGDYGYTF	TGTGCCAGCTCACTACAGGGGGACTATGGCTACACCTTC
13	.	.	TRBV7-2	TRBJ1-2	CASSTSANYGYTF	TGTGCCAGCAGCACGTCAGCGAACTATGGCTACACCTTC
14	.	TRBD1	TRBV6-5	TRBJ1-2	CASSYSGQGYGYTF	TGTGCCAGCAGTTACTCCGGACAGGGGTATGGCTACACCTTC
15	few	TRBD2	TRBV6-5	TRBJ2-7	CASSYSSGGAYEQYF	TGTGCCAGCAGTTACTCGAGCGGGGGGGCCTACGAGCAGTACTTC
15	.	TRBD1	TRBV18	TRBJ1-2	CASSPGQGQNYGYTF	TGTGCCAGCTCACCGGGACAGGGACAGAACTATGGCTACACCTTC
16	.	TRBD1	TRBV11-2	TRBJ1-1	CASSLVMGQAKTEAFF	TGTGCCAGCAGCTTAGTTATGGGACAGGCGAAAACTGAAGCTTTCTTT
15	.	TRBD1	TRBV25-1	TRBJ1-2	CASSENLGGLGGYTF	TGTGCCAGCAGTGAAAACCTAGGGGGCTTGGGAGGCTACACCTTC
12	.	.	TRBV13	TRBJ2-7	CASSLGATGTYF	TGTGCCAGCAGCTTAGGGGCGACAGGCACCTACTTC
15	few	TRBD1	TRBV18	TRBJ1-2	CASSPGQGRDYGYTF	TGTGCCAGCTCGCCCGGACAGGGCAGAGACTATGGCTACACCTTC
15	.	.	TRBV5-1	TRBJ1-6	CASSPEGTPNSPLHF	TGCGCCAGCAGCCCCGAGGGGACCCCGAATTCACCCCTCCACTTT
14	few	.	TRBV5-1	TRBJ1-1	CASSVTGMNTEAFF	TGCGCCAGCAGCGTGACAGGCATGAACACTGAAGCTTTCTTT
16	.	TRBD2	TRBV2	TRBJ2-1	CASSGLAESSYNEQFF	TGTGCCAGCAGCGGACTAGCGGAATCCTCCTACAATGAGCAGTTCTTC
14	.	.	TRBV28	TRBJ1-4	CASSFQQTNEKLFF	TGTGCCAGCAGTTTTCAGCAAACTAATGAAAAACTGTTTTTT
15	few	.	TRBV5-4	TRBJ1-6	CASSLSGPGSSPLHF	TGTGCCAGCAGCTTGAGTGGTCCAGGGAGTTCACCCCTCCACTTT
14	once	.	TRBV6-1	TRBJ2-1	CASSDRGSYNEQFF	TGTGCCAGCAGTGACAGGGGTTCTTACAATGAGCAGTTCTTC